The source of this T cell receptor (beta chain) is a study of T cell changes during pregnancy in multiple sclerosis. With respect to this clone: The junction differs from germline at one of its ends, possibly a read error.

In germline, CDR1 is MDHEN, CDR2 SYDVKM. The CDR3 runs 15 residues. Clones were sequenced by immunoSEQ multiplex PCR, and TCRdb holds only the in-frame ones, with some missing. Among about 51,000 clones listed, roughly 93% were seen once. The receptor was derived from a female donor with multiple sclerosis, enrolled in a pregnancy study. The sample here was peripheral blood, taken in the second trimester of pregnancy. The V and J genes are TRBV28 and TRBJ2-7; D might be TRBD1 (5 bases). CDR3 sequence reads: CASNRRGGQSYKQYF. The DNA for the CDR3 is TGTGCCAGCAACCGAAGGGGCGGTCAGTCCTACAAGCAGTACTTC.